These T cell receptor beta chains were read from a single sample in a study of blood T cell repertoires in COVID-19. Data came from immunoSEQ multiplex PCR; TCRdb stores just in-frame clones and leaves some out. The table has approximately 94,000 clones, 84% seen once. The source material was peripheral blood. Receptor source: a man in his fifties or sixties with acute or convalescent COVID-19. Each CDR3 is given with its conserved first and last residue. The D gene is left open where the match is weak. Size tells how often a clone was seen (once, few, many) or the class of an expanded clone, and some rows leave it out.

J gene	D gene	V gene	clone size	CDR3 DNA	CDR3 protein
TRBJ2-5	TRBD1	TRBV7-9	-	TGTGCCAGCAGCGGGGGACAGCCCCAAGAGACCCAGTACTTC	CASSGGQPQETQYF
TRBJ1-1	-	TRBV6-6	once	TGTGCCAGCAGTTATGCGGACACTGAAGCTTTCTTT	CASSYADTEAFF
TRBJ2-5	-	TRBV7-9	-	TGTGCCAGCAGCCCCTCGGGGAGCCAAGAGACCCAGTACTTC	CASSPSGSQETQYF
TRBJ2-5	TRBD2	TRBV2	-	TGTGCCAGCAGTTCCGGGACTAGCGGGGGAGAGACCCAGTACTTC	CASSSGTSGGETQYF
TRBJ2-7	TRBD2	TRBV3-1/TRBV3-2	once	TGTGCCAGCAGCCAAGGACTAGCGGGAATATACGAGCAGTACTTC	CASSQGLAGIYEQYF
TRBJ1-3	-	TRBV7-9	-	TGTGCCAGCAGCCCCGTCGGGGGGGGAAACACCATATATTTT	CASSPVGGGNTIYF
TRBJ1-1	TRBD1	TRBV12-5	-	TGTGCTAGTGGTACCGGTCCCGGGACAGGGGTCGCTGAAGCTTTCTTT	CASGTGPGTGVAEAFF
TRBJ1-2	-	TRBV12-3/TRBV12-4	once	TGTGCCAGCAGTTTACAGGGCCATGGCTACACCTTC	CASSLQGHGYTF
TRBJ1-6	-	TRBV7-2	few	TGTGCCAGCAGCTTAGCCAGGATCCCTTCACCCCTCCACTTT	CASSLARIPSPLHF
TRBJ1-3	-	TRBV11-2	-	TGTGCCAGCAGCCCTTGGACAGAGTCTGGAAACACCATATATTTT	CASSPWTESGNTIYF
TRBJ1-5	-	TRBV6-5	-	TGTGCCAGCAGACCGCACTTGAATCAGCCCCAGCATTTT	CASRPHLNQPQHF
TRBJ2-1	-	TRBV5-1	-	TGCGCCAGCAGCCCTCAGGGGGGCCTCGTCAATGAGCAGTTCTTC	CASSPQGGLVNEQFF
TRBJ2-1	-	TRBV5-1	-	TGCGCCAGCAGCCGAAGGGTCGGGGGCAATGAGCAGTTCTTC	CASSRRVGGNEQFF
TRBJ2-1	-	TRBV28	-	TGTGCCAGCAGAGGCAGGACCTACAATGAGCAGTTCTTC	CASRGRTYNEQFF
TRBJ1-4	TRBD1	TRBV5-1	-	TGCGCCAGCAGCAGGACAGGGGGAGGTGAAAAACTGTTTTTT	CASSRTGGGEKLFF
TRBJ2-7	-	TRBV30	-	TGTGCCTGGAGTATTAGGGTTGGAGGTTTGTACTTC	CAWSIRVGGLYF
TRBJ1-3	-	TRBV18	-	TGTGCCAGCTCACCCAGGGTAGGGGACTCTGGAAACACCATATATTTT	CASSPRVGDSGNTIYF
TRBJ1-3	-	TRBV2	-	TGTGCCAGCAGTCCTACCTTGGGACTCCCCCCATTTGGAAACACCATATATTTT	CASSPTLGLPPFGNTIYF
TRBJ2-3	-	TRBV7-2	-	TGTGCCAGCAGCTTAGGGGCAGCTGATACGCAGTATTTT	CASSLGAADTQYF
TRBJ1-5	TRBD1	TRBV4-1	-	TGCGCCAGCAGCCTTGCAGGACAGGGGGCCCAAGTAGGGCAGCCCCAGCATTTT	CASSLAGQGAQVGQPQHF
TRBJ1-3	TRBD1	TRBV6-5	-	TGTGCCAGCAGTCCACAGGGGGTGTACACCATATATTTT	CASSPQGVYTIYF
TRBJ2-2	-	TRBV9	-	TGTGCCAGCAGCGTAGTCGTCGGGGACACCGGGGAGCTGTTTTTT	CASSVVVGDTGELFF
TRBJ1-2	TRBD1	TRBV2	-	TGTGCCAGCAGGAGACAGGGTGCCTACTATGGCTACACCTTC	CASRRQGAYYGYTF
TRBJ2-1	-	TRBV5-5	-	TGTGCCAGCAGCCTCCGGGTCGGGAGTGCATACAATGAGCAGTTCTTC	CASSLRVGSAYNEQFF